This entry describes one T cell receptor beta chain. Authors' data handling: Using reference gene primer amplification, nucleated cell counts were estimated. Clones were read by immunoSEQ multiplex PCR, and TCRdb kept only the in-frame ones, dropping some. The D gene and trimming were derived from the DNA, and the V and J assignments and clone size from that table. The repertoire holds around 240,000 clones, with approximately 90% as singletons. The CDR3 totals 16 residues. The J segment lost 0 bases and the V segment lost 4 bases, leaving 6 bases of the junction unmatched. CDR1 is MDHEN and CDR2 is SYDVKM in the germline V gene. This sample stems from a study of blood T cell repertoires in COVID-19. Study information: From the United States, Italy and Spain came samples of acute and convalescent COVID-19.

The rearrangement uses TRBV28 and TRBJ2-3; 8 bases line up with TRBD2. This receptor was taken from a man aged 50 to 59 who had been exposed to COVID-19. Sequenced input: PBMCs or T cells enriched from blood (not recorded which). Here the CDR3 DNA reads TGTGCCAGCAGTTCCCCTCCTAGCGGGAGCACAGATACGCAGTATTTT. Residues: CASSSPPSGSTDTQYF. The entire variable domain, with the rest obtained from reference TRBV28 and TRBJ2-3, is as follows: DVKVTQSSRYLVKRTGEKVFLECVQDMDHENMFWYRQDPGLGLRLIYFSYDVKMKEKGDIPEGYSVSREKKERFSLILESASTNQTSMYLCASSSPPSGSTDTQYFGPGTRLTVL.